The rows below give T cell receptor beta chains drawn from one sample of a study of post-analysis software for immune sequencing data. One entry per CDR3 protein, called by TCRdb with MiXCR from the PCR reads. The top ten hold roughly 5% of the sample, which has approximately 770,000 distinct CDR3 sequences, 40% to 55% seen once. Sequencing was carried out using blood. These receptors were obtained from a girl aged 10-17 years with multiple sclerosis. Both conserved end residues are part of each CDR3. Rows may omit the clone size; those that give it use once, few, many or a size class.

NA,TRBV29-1,CSVASGSASNQYF
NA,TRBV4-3,CASSRRSGTSGTDTQYF
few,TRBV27,CASSQQGSYEQYF
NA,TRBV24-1,CATNEGGSNQPQHF
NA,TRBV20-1,CSAWQYEQFF
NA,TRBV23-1,CASSHPHCYNSPLHF
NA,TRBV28,CASSLSPGQGAQGNQPQHF
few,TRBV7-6,CASSSRRTGGGGSDTQYF
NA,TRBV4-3,CASSQSRDPTSYGYTF
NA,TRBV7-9,CASRAPSGRVPNEQFF
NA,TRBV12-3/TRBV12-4,CASSLETSESSYNEQFF
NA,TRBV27,CASSRDRNGGWRNSPLHF
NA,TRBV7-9,CASSPGTSGSSTDTQYF
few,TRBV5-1,CASSLSLAGTSYEQYF
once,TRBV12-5,CASGLGGQGNIYNEQFF
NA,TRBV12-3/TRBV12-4,CASSPGSRDRSYYEQYF
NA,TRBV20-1,CSADRGGISNQPQHF